The T cell receptor beta chain described here comes from a study of cytomegalovirus exposure and HLA in healthy donors. Points from the study as a whole: Judged likely to be a sequencing artifact was a cluster of highly shared sequence variants.

For this clone: The antigen is not known.

Vbeta (60) and Jbeta (13) primers were used in the PCR. Some clones are missing from TCRdb's copy, which holds only in-frame ones; the method was immunoSEQ multiplex PCR. The sample carries 150,000 to 250,000 clones, roughly 78% recorded once. Sequencing was performed on PBMCs. The sequence derives from a girl between 10 and 17 years old in good health and CMV-seropositive.

CDR3 loop: CASSPLVPSVSYEQYF. The CDR3 region has the DNA TGCGCCAGCAGCCCCCTAGTGCCGTCAGTTTCCTACGAGCAGTACTTC. This sequence joins TRBV4-3 and TRBJ2-7; D unresolved. Germline CDR1 is LGHNA and CDR2 is YSLEER. V shed 4 bases and J shed 1 base, with 17 bases lying between them. The CDR3 runs to 16 residues.